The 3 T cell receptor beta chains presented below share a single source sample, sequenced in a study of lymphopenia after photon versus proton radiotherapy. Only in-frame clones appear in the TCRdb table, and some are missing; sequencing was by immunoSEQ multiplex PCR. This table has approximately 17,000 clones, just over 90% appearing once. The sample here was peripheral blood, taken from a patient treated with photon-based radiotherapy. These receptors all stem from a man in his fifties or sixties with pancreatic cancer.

The CDR3 is CASSPSGWAGELFF. The CDR3 region has the DNA TGCGCCAGCAGCCCGTCAGGGTGGGCCGGGGAGCTGTTTTTT. This sequence joins TRBV5-1 and TRBJ2-2, with a possible D match to TRBD1 (5 bases). Trimming took off 4 bases at V and 6 bases at J, with 13 bases between the two ends. Germline loops: CDR1 SGHRS, CDR2 YFSETQ. The CDR3 is made up of 14 amino acids.

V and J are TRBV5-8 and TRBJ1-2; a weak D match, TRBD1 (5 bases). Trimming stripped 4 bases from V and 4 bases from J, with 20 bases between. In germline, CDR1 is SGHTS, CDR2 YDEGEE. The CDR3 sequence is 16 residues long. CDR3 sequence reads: CASSQDTQGWSYGYTF. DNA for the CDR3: TGTGCCAGCAGCCAAGATACCCAGGGATGGAGCTATGGCTACACCTTC.

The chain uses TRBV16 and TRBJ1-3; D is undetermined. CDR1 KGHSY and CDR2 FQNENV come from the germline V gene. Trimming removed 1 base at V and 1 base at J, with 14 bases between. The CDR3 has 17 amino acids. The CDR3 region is CASSQFLEPASGNTIYF. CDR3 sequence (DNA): TGTGCCAGCAGCCAATTCCTAGAGCCGGCATCTGGAAACACCATATATTTT.